This T cell receptor beta chain is drawn from a study of tumor and adjacent non-tumor tissue in lung cancer. Study background: Patients were aged about 31 to 76, approximately 11 men and about 5 women, stage I to III.

The template was RNA from unsorted bulk tissue. Note on this clonotype: One end of the junction does not line up with germline, which may come from a read error.

TCRbeta libraries were built with three rounds of nested PCR, modified from ARM-PCR. A single record per CDR3 protein comes from TCRdb applying MiXCR to the multiplex PCR reads. This table holds about 75,000 distinct CDR3 sequences, over 70% found once. The CDR3 contains 10 residues. Looked up from germline, CDR1 is SGHVS and CDR2 is FQNEAQ. The sequencing input was lung tumor tissue. The rearrangement links TRBV7-8 to TRBJ2-5, with D hard to call. This sequence was found in a woman in her forties or fifties with non-small cell lung cancer. CDR3 sequence (DNA): TGTGCCATCAGCCGAGCTCCCCAATACTTC. Translating it yields CAISRAPQYF.